The subject of this entry is one T cell receptor beta chain. The antigen is unknown. TCRdb's table, derived via immunoSEQ multiplex PCR, lists solely in-frame clones and lacks some. The profile shows some 83,000 clones, more than 75% of them singletons. This entry belongs to a study of OX40 agonist ivuxolimab in advanced cancers. Study results and limitations: At 0.1 to 3.0 mg/kg, clonal expansion of CD4+ and CD8+ blood T cells had occurred by week 6. Antigen specificity of clonally expanded peripheral T cells was not established.

Germline V lookup: CDR1 SGHNT, CDR2 YYREEE (reference sequence). CDR3 length equals 14 residues. Trimming took 1 base from V and 8 from J; bases not matched to a gene: 4. The TCR comes from an adult with an advanced solid tumor such as melanoma, head and neck, liver or kidney cancer. The sequencing here drew on CD4+ or CD8+ T cells sorted from blood, taken in a trial of the OX40 agonist ivuxolimab. The V gene is TRBV5-4, the J gene TRBJ2-1; 9 nucleotides agree with TRBD1. This chain's CDR3 is CASSLNRGHDEQFF. CDR3 sequence (DNA): TGTGCCAGCAGCTTGAACAGGGGGCATGATGAGCAGTTCTTC.